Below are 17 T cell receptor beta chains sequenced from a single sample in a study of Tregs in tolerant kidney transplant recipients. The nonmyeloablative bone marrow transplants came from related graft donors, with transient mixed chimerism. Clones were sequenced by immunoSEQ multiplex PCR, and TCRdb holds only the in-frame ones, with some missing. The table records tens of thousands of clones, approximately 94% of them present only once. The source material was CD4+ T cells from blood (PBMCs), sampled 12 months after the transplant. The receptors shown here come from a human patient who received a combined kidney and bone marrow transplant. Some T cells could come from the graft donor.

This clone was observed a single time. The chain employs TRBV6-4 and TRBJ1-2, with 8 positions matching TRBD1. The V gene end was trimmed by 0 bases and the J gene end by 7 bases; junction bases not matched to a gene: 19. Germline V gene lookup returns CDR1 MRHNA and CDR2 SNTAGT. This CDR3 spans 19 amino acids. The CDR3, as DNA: TGTGCCAGCAGTGACTCATCCCGCGCCGGGACAGGACCACGATGTGGCTACACCTTC. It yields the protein CASSDSSRAGTGPRCGYTF.

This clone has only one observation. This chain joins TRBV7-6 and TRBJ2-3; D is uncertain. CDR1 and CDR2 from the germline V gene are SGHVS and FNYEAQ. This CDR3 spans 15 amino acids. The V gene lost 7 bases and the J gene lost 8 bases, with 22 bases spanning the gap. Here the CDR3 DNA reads TGTGCCAGCACCCCTGAAATGGGTCGGAGAGGTACGCAGTATTTT. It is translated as CASTPEMGRRGTQYF.

This CDR3 reads CAWSPQGVQPQHF. CDR3 nucleotide sequence: TGTGCCTGGAGTCCACAGGGAGTTCAGCCCCAGCATTTT. The rearrangement links TRBV30 to TRBJ1-5, with D perhaps TRBD1 (6 bases). The germline CDR1 and CDR2 sequences are GTSNPN and SVGIG (reference sequence). This CDR3 contains 13 residues. The germline V and J ends were trimmed by 2 bases and 6 bases, with 11 bases remaining between them.

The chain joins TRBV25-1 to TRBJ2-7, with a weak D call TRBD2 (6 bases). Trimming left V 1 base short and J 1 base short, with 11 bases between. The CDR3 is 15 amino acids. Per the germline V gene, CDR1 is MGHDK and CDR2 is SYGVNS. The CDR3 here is CASSEWRGWSYEQYF. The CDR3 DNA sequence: TGTGCCAGCAGTGAATGGAGGGGTTGGTCCTACGAGCAGTACTTC.

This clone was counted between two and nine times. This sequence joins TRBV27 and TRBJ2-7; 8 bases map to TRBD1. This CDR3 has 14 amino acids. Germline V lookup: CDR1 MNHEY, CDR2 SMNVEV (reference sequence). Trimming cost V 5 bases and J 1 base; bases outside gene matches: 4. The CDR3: CASSPRTGSYEQYF. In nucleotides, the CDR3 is TGTGCCAGCAGTCCGCGGACAGGGTCCTACGAGCAGTACTTC.

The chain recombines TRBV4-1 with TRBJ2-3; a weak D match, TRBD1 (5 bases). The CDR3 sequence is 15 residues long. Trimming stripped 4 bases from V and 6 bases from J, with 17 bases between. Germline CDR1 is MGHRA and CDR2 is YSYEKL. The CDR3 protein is CASSPRTPPGDTQYF. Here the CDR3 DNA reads TGCGCCAGCAGCCCTCGGACACCCCCTGGGGATACGCAGTATTTT.

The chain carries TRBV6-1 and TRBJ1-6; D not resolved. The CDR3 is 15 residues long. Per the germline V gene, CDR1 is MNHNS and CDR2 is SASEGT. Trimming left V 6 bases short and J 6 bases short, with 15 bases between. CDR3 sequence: CASSTPRRSNSPLHF. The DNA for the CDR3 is TGTGCCAGCAGCACCCCTCGACGGAGTAATTCACCCCTCCACTTT.

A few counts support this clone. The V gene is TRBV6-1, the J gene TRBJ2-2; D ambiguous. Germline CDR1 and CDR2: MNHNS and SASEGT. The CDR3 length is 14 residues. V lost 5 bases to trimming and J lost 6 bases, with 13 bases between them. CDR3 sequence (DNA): TGTGCCAGCAGTCAAATGAGCTCTGCCGGGGAGCTGTTTTTT. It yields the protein CASSQMSSAGELFF.

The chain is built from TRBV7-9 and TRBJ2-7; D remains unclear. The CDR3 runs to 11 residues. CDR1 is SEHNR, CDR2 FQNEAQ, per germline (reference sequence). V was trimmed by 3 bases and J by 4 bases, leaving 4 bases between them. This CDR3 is CASSFQYEQYF. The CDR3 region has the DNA TGTGCCAGCAGCTTTCAATACGAGCAGTACTTC.

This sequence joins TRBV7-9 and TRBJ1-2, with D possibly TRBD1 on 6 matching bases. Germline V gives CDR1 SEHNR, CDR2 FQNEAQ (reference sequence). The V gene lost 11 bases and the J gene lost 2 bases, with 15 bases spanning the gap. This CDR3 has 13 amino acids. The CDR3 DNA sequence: TGTGCCTTAGGGACAATGGGAAACTATGGCTACACCTTC. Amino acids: CALGTMGNYGYTF. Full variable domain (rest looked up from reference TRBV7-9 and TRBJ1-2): DTGVSQNPRHKITKRGQNVTFRCDPISEHNRLYWYRQTLGQGPEFLTYFQNEAQLEKSRLLSDRFSAERPKGSFSTLEIQRTEQGDSAMYLCALGTMGNYGYTFGSGTRLTVV.

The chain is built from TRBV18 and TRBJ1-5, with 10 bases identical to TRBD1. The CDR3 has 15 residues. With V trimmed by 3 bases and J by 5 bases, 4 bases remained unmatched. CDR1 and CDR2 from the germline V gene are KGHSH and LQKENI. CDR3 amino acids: CASSPRTGGDQPQHF. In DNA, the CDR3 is TGTGCCAGCTCACCGAGGACAGGGGGGGATCAGCCCCAGCATTTT.

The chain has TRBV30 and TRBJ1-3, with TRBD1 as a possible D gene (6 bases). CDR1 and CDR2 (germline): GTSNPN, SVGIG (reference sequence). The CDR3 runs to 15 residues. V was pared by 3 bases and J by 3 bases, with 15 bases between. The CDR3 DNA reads TGTGCCTGGAGCCGACTGCCAGGGGTTGGAAACACCATATATTTT. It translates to CAWSRLPGVGNTIYF.

The CDR3 sequence: CSASGFWLAGELFF. In DNA, the CDR3 is TGCAGCGCCTCAGGGTTCTGGTTGGCCGGGGAGCTGTTTTTT. This chain joins TRBV29-1 and TRBJ2-2; TRBD1 might be the D (5 bases). V was clipped by 7 bases and J by 6 bases, with 18 bases between them. The CDR3 sequence is 14 residues long. Germline lookup yields CDR1 SQVTM and CDR2 ANQGSEA.

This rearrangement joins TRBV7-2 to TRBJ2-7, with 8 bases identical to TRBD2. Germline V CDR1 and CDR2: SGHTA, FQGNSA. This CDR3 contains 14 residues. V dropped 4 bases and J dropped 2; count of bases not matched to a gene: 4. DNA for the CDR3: TGTGCCAGCAGCTCAATAGCGGGAACCTACGAGCAGTACTTC. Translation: CASSSIAGTYEQYF.

CDR3 loop: CASSRLAGVQETQYF. DNA of the CDR3: TGTGCCAGCAGTAGACTAGCGGGGGTCCAGGAGACCCAGTACTTC. This chain links TRBV6-5 with TRBJ2-5; 12 bases align to TRBD2. Germline-derived CDR1 and CDR2 are MNHEY and SVGAGI. Trimming cost V 5 bases and J 5 bases; bases outside gene matches: 6. This CDR3 is built from 15 residues.

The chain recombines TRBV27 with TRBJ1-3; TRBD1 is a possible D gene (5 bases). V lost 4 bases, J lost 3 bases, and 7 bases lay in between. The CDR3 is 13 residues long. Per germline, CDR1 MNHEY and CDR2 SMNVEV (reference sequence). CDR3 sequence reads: CASSSGGGNTIYF. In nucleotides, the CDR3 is TGTGCCAGCAGTTCGGGGGGTGGAAACACCATATATTTT.

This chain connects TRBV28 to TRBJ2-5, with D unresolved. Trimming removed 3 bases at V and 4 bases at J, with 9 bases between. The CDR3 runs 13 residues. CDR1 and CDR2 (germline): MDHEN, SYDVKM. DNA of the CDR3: TGTGCCAGCAGTTTCCTAGAAGCAGAGACCCAGTACTTC. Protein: CASSFLEAETQYF.